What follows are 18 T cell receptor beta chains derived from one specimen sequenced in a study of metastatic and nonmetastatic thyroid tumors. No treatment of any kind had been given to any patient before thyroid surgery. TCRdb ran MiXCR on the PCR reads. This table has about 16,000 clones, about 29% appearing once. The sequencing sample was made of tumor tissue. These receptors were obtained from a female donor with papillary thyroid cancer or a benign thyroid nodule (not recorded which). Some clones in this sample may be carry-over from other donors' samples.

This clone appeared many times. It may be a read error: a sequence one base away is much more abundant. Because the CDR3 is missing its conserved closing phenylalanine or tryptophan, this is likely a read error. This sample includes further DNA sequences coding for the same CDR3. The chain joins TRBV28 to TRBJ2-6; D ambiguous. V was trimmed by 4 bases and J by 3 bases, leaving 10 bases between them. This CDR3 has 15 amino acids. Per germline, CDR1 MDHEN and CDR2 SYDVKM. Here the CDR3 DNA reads TGTGCCAGCAGTTCCGGATTAAATGGGGCCAACGTCCTGACTCTC. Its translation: CASSSGLNGANVLTL.

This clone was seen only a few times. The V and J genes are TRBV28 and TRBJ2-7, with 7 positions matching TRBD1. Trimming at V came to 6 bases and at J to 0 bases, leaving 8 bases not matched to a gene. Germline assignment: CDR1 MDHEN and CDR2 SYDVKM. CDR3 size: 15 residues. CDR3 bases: TGTGCCAGCAGCGCGACAGGGATCGACTCCTACGAGCAGTACTTC. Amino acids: CASSATGIDSYEQYF.

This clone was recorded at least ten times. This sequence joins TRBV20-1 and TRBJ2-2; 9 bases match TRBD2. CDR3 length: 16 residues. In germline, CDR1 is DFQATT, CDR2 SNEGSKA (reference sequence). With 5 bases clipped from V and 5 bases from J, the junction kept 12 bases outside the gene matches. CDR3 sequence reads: CSAHGPREGGTGELFF. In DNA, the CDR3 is TGCAGTGCTCACGGGCCGCGGGAGGGCGGGACCGGGGAGCTGTTTTTT.

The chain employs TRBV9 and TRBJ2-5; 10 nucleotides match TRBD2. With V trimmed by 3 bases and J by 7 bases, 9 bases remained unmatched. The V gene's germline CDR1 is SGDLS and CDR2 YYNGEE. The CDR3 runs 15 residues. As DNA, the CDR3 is TGTGCCAGCAGCGCCGGGACTAGCGTGATGGGGACCCAGTACTTC. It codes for CASSAGTSVMGTQYF.

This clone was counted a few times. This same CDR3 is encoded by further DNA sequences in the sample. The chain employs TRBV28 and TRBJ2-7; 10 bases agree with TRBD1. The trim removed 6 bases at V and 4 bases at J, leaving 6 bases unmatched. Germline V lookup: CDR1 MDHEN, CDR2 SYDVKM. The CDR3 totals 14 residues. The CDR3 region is CASRDPGQGYEQYF. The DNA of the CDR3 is TGTGCCAGCAGGGACCCGGGACAGGGGTACGAGCAGTACTTC.

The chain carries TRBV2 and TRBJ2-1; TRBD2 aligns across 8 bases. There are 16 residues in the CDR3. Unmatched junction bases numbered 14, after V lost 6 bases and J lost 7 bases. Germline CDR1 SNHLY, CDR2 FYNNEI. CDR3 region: CASRAPGIAGRNEQFF. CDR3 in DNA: TGTGCCAGCAGAGCACCGGGGATAGCGGGAAGGAATGAGCAGTTCTTC.

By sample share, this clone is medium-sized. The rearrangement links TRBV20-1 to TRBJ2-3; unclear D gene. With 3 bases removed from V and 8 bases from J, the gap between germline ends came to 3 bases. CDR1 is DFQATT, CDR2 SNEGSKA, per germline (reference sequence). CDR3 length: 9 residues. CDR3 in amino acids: CSASFTQYF. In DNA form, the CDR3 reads TGCAGTGCTAGTTTTACGCAGTATTTT.

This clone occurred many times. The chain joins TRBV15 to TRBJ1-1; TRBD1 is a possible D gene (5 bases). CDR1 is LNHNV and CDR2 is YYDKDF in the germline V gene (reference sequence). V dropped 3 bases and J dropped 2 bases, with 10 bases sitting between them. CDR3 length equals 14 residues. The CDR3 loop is CATSSSQGNTEAFF. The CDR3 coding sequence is TGTGCCACCAGCAGTTCCCAGGGAAACACTGAAGCTTTCTTT.

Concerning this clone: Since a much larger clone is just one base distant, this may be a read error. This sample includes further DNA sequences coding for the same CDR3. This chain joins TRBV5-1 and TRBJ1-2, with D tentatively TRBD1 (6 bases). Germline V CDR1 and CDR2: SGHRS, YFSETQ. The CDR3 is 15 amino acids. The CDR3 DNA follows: TGCGCCAGCAGCTTGGTCGGACAGCCTAACTATGGCTATACCTTC. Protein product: CASSLVGQPNYGYTF.

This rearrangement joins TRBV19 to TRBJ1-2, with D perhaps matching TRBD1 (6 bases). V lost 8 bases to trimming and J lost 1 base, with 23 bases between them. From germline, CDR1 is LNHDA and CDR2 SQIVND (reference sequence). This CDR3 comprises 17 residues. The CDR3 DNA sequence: TGTGCCAGTGAAGTTGGGCAGGGGCCTGACCTTAACTATGGCTACACCTTC. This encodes CASEVGQGPDLNYGYTF.

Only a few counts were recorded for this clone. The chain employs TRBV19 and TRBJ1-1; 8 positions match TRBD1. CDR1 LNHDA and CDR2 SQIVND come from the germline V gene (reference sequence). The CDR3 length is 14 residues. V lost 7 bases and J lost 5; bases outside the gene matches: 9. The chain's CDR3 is CASNSDRGGTEAFF. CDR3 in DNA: TGTGCCAGTAACTCAGACAGGGGAGGTACTGAAGCTTTCTTT.

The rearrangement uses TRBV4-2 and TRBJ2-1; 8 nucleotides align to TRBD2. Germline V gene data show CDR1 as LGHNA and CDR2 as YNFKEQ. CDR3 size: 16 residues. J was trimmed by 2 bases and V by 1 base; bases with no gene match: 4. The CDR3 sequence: CASSQAGGPTYNEQFF. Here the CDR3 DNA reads TGTGCCAGCAGCCAAGCGGGGGGGCCAACCTACAATGAGCAGTTCTTC.

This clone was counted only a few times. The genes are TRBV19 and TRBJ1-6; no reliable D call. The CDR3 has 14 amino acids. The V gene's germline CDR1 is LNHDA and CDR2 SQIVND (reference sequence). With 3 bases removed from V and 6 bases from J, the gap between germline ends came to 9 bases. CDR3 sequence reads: CASSIGRINSPLHF. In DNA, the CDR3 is TGTGCCAGTAGTATCGGCAGAATTAATTCACCCCTCCACTTT.

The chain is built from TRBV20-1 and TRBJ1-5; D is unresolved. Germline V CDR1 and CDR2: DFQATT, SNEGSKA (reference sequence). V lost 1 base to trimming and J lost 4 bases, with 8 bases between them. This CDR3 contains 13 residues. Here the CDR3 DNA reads TGCAGTGCTAGAGCTCAGACAAATCAGCCCCAGCATTTT. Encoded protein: CSARAQTNQPQHF.

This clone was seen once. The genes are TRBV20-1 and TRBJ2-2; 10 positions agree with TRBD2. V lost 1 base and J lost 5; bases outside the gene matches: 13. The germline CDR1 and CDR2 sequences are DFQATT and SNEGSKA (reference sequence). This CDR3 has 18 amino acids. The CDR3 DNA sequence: TGCAGTGCTAGAGCAATGGGTAGCGGGAGGCCCAAGACCGGGGAGCTGTTTTTT. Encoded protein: CSARAMGSGRPKTGELFF.

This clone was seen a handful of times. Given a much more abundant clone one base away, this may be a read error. The CDR3 region is CARSLSGGPYEQYF. CDR3 DNA: TGTGCCCGCAGCTTATCGGGAGGGCCGTACGAGCAGTACTTC. The V call is TRBV7-2, the J call TRBJ2-7, with 8 bases lining up with TRBD2. Germline assignment: CDR1 SGHTA and CDR2 FQGNSA. CDR3 length: 14 amino acids.

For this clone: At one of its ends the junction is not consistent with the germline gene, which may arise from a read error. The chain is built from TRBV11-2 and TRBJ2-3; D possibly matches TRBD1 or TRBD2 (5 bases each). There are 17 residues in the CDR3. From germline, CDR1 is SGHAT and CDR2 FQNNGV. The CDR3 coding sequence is TGTTCCAGCAGCCCTTCCCCGGGACCTTCTGGCACAGATACGCAGTATTTT. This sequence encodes CSSSPSPGPSGTDTQYF.

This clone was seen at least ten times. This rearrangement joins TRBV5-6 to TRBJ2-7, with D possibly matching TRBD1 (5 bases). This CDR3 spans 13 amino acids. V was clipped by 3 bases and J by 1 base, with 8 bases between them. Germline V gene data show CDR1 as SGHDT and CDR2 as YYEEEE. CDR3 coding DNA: TGTGCCAGCAGCTCGACAGATTCCTACGAGCAGTACTTC. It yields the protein CASSSTDSYEQYF.